This T cell receptor (beta chain) was captured by sequencing in a study of technical replicates of blood from several donors. Germline CDR1 and CDR2: LNHDA and SQIVND (reference sequence). Trimming pared 5 bases from V and 6 bases from J, leaving 15 bases between. The CDR3 loop spans 14 amino acids. The protocol was immunoSEQ multiplex PCR, while the TCRdb copy is restricted to in-frame clones and leaves out a portion. The sample has about 58,000 clones, about 95% seen once. The sequence came from a human donor in good health. Some clones in this sample may be carry-over from other donors' samples. The specimen was PBMCs. The chain carries TRBV19 and TRBJ2-3; D perhaps matches TRBD2 (5 bases). CDR3 residues: CASSRASLEDTQYF. CDR3 nucleotides: TGTGCCAGTAGTCGGGCTAGCCTGGAGGATACGCAGTATTTT.